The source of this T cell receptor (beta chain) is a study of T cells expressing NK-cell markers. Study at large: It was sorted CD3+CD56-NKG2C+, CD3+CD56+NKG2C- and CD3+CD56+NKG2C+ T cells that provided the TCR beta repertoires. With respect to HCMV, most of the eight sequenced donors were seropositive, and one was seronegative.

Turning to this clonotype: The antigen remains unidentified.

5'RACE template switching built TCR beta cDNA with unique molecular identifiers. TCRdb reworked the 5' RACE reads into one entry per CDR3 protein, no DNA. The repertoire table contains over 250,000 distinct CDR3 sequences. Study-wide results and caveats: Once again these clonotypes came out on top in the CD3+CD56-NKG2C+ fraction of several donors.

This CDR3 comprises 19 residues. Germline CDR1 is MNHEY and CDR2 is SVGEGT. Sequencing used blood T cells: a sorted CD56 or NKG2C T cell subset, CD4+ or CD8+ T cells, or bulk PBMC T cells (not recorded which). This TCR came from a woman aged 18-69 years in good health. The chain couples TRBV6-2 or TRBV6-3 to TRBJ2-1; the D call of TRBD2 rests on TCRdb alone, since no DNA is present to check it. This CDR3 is CASSSPGTSGGPSYNEQFF.